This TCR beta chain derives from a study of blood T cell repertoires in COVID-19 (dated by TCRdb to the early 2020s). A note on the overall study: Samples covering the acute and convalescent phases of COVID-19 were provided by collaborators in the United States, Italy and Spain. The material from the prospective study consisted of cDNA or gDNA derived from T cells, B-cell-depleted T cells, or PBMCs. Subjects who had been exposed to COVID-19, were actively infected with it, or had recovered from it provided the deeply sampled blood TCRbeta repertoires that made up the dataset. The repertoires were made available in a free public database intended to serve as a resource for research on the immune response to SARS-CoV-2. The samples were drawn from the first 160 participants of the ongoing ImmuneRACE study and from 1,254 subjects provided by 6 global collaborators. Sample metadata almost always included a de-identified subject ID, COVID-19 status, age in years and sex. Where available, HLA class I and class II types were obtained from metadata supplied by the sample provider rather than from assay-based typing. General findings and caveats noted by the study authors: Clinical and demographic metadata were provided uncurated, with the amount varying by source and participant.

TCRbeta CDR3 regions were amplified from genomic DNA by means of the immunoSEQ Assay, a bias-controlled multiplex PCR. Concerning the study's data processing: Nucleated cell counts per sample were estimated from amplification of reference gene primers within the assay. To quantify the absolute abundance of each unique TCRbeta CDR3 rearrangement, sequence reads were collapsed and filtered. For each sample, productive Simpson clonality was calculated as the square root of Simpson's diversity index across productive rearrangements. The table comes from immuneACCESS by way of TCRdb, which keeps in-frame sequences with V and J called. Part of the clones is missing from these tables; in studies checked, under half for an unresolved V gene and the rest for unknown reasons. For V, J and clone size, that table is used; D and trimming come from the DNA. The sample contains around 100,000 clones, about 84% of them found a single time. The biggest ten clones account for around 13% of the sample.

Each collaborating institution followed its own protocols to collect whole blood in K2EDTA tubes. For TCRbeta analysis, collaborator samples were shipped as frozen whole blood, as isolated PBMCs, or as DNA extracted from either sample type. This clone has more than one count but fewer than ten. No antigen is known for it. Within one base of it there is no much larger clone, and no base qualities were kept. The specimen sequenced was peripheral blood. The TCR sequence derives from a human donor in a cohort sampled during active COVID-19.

The DNA reads TGTGCCAGCAGCCCCACTTGGGGGGGCTTGTCCTGGACCTACGAGCAGTACTTC. It specifies CASSPTWGGLSWTYEQYF. This receptor chain uses TRBV7-8 and TRBJ2-7; TRBD2 might be the D gene, on 7 matching bases. The CDR3 starts with the cysteine, ends with the phenylalanine, and has 18 residues. Solely the CDR3 DNA is kept, with 54 bases framed from the first base. Cut back by 5 bases and 2 bases, the V and J ends lie 25 bases apart. Via the germline V gene, CDR1 is SGHVS and CDR2 FQNEAQ. The entire variable domain, with the stretches around the CDR3 drawn from the reference TRBV7-8 and TRBJ2-7 proteins, is GAGVSQSPRYKVAKRGQDVALRCDPISGHVSLFWYQQALGQGPEFLTYFQNEAQLDKSGLPSDRFFAERPEGSVSTLKIQRTQQEDSAVYLCASSPTWGGLSWTYEQYFGPGTRLTVT.